Listed below are T cell receptor beta chains from one sample, sequenced in a study of vaccination and CD4 T cells after COVID-19. Each CDR3 protein gets one entry after TCRdb re-called the PCR reads with MiXCR. Among 20,000 to 25,000 distinct CDR3 sequences listed, 40% to 45% were seen once. The antigens of these receptors remain unknown. The source material was CD4+ T cells from blood, cultured in vitro. All receptors come from a human donor who had recovered from COVID-19. Each CDR3 is given with its conserved first and last residue. Fields, in order: clone size, V gene, J gene, CDR3 protein. Only some rows state a clone size, as once, few, many or a class for expanded clones.

clone_size: NA; v_call: TRBV28; j_call: TRBJ2-7; cdr3_aa: CASILSGSISHEQYF
clone_size: NA; v_call: TRBV7-6; j_call: TRBJ2-3; cdr3_aa: CASSSRLAGSTDTQYF
clone_size: NA; v_call: TRBV6-2/TRBV6-3; j_call: TRBJ1-5; cdr3_aa: CASSFRPGGPDNQPQHF
clone_size: few; v_call: TRBV5-4; j_call: TRBJ1-2; cdr3_aa: CASSAAGTGRDGYTF
clone_size: NA; v_call: TRBV28; j_call: TRBJ1-1; cdr3_aa: CASSEGPTTNTEAFF
clone_size: NA; v_call: TRBV5-1; j_call: TRBJ2-1; cdr3_aa: CASSFGRRIPNEQFF
clone_size: NA; v_call: TRBV6-2/TRBV6-3; j_call: TRBJ2-6; cdr3_aa: CASSMGGAGANVLTF
clone_size: few; v_call: TRBV6-1; j_call: TRBJ2-7; cdr3_aa: CASRILDRREEQYF
clone_size: few; v_call: TRBV5-1; j_call: TRBJ2-7; cdr3_aa: CASSFRPGQGTYEQYF
clone_size: NA; v_call: TRBV7-9; j_call: TRBJ2-7; cdr3_aa: CASSPGQGPYEQYF
clone_size: NA; v_call: TRBV6-5; j_call: TRBJ2-6; cdr3_aa: CASSYSRGLAGNSGANVLTF
clone_size: NA; v_call: TRBV28; j_call: TRBJ2-5; cdr3_aa: CASRPTGIGETQYF
clone_size: NA; v_call: TRBV23-1; j_call: TRBJ2-1; cdr3_aa: CASSRRQTDCMNNEQFF
clone_size: NA; v_call: TRBV27; j_call: TRBJ1-2; cdr3_aa: CASTDMTANYGYTF
clone_size: NA; v_call: TRBV5-1; j_call: TRBJ1-1; cdr3_aa: CASTDGLNTEAFF
clone_size: NA; v_call: TRBV10-3; j_call: TRBJ1-5; cdr3_aa: CAISAGAGNQPQHF
clone_size: NA; v_call: TRBV29-1; j_call: TRBJ2-5; cdr3_aa: CSVLQGAQETQYF
clone_size: NA; v_call: TRBV2; j_call: TRBJ2-7; cdr3_aa: CASTQGAIEQYF
clone_size: few; v_call: TRBV27; j_call: TRBJ1-1; cdr3_aa: CASSLPQGRAFF
clone_size: few; v_call: TRBV4-3; j_call: TRBJ2-2; cdr3_aa: CASSQVGGHGTGELFF
clone_size: few; v_call: TRBV15; j_call: TRBJ2-1; cdr3_aa: CATSRVTGGANLNEQFF
clone_size: NA; v_call: TRBV27; j_call: TRBJ2-2; cdr3_aa: CASSKNTGELFF
clone_size: NA; v_call: TRBV19; j_call: TRBJ2-3; cdr3_aa: CASSGNQGGTDTQYF
clone_size: NA; v_call: TRBV7-2; j_call: TRBJ1-6; cdr3_aa: CASSPVGPGHYNSPLHF
clone_size: NA; v_call: TRBV18; j_call: TRBJ1-2; cdr3_aa: CASSPEANYGYTF